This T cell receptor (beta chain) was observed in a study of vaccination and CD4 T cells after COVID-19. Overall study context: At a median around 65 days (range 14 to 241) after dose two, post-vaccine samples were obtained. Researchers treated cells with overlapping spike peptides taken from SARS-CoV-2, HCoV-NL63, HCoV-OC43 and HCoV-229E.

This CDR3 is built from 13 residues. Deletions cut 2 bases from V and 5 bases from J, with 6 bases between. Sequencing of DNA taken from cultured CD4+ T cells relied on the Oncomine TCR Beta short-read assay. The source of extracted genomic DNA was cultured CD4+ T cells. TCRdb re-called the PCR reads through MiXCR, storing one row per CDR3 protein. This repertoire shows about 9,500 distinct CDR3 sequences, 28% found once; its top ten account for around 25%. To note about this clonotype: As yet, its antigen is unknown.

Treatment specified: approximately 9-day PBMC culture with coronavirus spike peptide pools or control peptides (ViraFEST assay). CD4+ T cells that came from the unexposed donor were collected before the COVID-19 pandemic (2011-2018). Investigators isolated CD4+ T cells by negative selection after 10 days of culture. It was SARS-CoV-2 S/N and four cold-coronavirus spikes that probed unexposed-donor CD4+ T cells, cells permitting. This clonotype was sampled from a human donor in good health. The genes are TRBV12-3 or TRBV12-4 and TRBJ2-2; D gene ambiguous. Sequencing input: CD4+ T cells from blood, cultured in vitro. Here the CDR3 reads CASSLRPTGELFF. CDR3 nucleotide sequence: TGTGCCAGCAGTTTAAGACCAACCGGGGAGCTGTTTTTT.